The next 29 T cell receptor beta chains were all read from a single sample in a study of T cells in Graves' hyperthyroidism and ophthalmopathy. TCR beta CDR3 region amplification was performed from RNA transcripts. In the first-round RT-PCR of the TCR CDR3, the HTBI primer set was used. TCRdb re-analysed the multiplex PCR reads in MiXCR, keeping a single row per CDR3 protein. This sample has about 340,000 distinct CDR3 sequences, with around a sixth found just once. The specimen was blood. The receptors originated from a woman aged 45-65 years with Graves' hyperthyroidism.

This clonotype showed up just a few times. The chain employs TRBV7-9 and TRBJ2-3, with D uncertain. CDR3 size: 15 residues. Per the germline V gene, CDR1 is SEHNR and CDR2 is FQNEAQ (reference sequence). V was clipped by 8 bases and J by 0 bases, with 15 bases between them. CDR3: CASPTQTGSTDTQYF. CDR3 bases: TGTGCCAGCCCCACACAAACTGGTAGCACAGATACGCAGTATTTT.

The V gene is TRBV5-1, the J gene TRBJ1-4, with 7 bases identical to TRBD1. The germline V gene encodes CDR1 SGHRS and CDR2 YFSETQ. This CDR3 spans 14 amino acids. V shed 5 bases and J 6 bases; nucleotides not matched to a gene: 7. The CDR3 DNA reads TGCGCCAGCAGGCTGGGAGGGGGCGATGAAAAACTGTTTTTT. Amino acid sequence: CASRLGGGDEKLFF.

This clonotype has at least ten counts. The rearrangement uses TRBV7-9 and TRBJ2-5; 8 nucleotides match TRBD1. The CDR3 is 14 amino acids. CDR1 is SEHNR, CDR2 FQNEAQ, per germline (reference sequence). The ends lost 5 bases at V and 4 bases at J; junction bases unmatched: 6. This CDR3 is CASSRGQVGETQYF. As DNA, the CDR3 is TGTGCCAGCAGCAGGGGACAGGTCGGAGAGACCCAGTACTTC.

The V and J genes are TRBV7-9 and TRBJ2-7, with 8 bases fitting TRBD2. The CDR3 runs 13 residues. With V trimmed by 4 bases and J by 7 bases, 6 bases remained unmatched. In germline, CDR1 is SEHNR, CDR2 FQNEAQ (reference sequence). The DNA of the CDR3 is TGTGCCAGCAGCTCGGGACTAGTGGGGGAGCAGTACTTC. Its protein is CASSSGLVGEQYF.

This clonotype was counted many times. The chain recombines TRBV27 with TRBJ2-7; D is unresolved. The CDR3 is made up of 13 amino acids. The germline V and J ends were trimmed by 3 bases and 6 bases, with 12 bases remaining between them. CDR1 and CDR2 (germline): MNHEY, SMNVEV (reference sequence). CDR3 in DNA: TGTGCCAGCAGTTTGTGGCCCCCAGGCGAGCAGTACTTC. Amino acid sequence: CASSLWPPGEQYF.

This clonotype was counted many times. DNA for the CDR3: TGCAGTGCTAGAGATGACGGACAGTTTCCCACTGAAGCTTTCTTT. It codes for CSARDDGQFPTEAFF. V usage is TRBV20-1 and J usage is TRBJ1-1; D may be TRBD1 (6 bases). The CDR3 extends over 15 amino acids. Germline V gives CDR1 DFQATT, CDR2 SNEGSKA (reference sequence). Trimming shortened V by 0 bases and J by 4 bases, and 15 bases separated the two germline ends.

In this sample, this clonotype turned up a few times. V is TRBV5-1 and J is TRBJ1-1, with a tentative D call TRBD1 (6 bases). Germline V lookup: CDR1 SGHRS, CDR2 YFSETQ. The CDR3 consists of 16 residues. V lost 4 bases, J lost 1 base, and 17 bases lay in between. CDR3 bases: TGCGCCAGCAGCGTAGCCCTTCCGGGACAGAACACTGAAGCTTTCTTT. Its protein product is CASSVALPGQNTEAFF. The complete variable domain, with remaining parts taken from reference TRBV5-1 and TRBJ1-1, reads KAGVTQTPRYLIKTRGQQVTLSCSPISGHRSVSWYQQTPGQGLQFLFEYFSETQRNKGNFPGRFSGRQFSNSRSEMNVSTLELGDSALYLCASSVALPGQNTEAFFGQGTRLTVV.

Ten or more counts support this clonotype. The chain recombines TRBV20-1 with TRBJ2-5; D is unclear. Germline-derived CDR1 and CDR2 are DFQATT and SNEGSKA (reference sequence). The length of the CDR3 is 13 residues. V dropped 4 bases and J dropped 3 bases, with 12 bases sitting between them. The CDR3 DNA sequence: TGCAGTGCTAAGGAAACGGGCAAAGAGACCCAGTACTTC. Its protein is CSAKETGKETQYF.

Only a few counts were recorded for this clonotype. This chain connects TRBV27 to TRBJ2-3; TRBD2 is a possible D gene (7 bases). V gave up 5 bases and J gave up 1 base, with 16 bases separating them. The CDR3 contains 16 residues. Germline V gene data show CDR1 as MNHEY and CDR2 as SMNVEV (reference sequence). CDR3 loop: CASSPPAGAGTDTQYF. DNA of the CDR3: TGTGCCAGCAGTCCACCGGCGGGGGCAGGCACAGATACGCAGTATTTT.

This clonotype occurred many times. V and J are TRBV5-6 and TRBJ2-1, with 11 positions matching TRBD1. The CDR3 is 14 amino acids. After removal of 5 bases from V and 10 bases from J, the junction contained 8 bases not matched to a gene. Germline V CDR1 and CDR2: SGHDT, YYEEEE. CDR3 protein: CASSYGQGAGEQFF. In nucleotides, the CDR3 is TGTGCCAGCAGTTATGGACAGGGGGCTGGGGAGCAGTTCTTC.

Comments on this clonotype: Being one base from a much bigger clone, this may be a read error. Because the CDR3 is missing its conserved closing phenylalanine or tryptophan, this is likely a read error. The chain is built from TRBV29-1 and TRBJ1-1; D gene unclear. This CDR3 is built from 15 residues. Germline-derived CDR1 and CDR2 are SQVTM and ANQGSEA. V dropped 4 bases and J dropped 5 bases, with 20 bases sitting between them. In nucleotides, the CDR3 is TGCAGCGTTGTGAGGGTAGGTAGGTTGAGGACTGAAGCTTTCATT. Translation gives CSVVRVGRLRTEAFI.

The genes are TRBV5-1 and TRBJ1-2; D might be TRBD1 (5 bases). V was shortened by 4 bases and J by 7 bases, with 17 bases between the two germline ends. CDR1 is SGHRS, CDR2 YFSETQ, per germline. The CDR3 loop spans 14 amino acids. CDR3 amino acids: CASSRPGTDGGYTF. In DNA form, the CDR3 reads TGCGCCAGCAGCCGTCCTGGGACGGACGGTGGCTACACCTTC.

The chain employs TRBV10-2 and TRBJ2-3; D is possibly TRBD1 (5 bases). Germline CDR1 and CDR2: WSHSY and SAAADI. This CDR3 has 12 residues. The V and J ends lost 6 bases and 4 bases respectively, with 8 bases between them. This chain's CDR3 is CASSRRADTQYF. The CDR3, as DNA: TGCGCCAGCAGCCGCAGGGCAGATACGCAGTATTTT.

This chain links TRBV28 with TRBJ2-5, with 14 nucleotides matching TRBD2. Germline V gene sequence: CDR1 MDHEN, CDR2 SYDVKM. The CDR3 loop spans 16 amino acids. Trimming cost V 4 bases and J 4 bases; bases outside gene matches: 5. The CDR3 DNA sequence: TGTGCCAGCAGTTCCCAGACTAGCGGGAGGGGAGAGACCCAGTACTTC. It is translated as CASSSQTSGRGETQYF.

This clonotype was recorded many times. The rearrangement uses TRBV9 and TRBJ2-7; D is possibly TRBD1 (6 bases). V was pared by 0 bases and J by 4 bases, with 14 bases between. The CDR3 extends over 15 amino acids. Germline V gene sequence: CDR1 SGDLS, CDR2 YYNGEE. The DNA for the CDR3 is TGTGCCAGCAGCGTAGACCTGGGGGCGCCTTACGAGCAGTACGTC. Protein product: CASSVDLGAPYEQYV.

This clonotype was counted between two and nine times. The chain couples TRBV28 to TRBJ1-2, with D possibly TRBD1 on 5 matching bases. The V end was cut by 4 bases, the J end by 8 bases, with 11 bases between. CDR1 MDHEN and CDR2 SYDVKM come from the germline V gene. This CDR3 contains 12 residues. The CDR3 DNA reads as TGTGCCAGCAGTTGGGGGGGTTACGGCTACACCTTC. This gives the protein CASSWGGYGYTF.

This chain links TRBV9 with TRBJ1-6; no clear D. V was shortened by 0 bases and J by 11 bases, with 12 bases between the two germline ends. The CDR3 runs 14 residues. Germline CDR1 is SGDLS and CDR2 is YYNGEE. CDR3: CASSVEGSVTPLHF. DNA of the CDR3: TGTGCCAGCAGCGTAGAGGGCAGCGTGACACCCCTCCACTTT.

The CDR3, as DNA: TGTGCCATCAGCGCGGGAGGGCCCAATGAGCAGTTCTTC. The encoded protein is CAISAGGPNEQFF. The V call is TRBV10-3, the J call TRBJ2-1, with TRBD2 identical over 9 bases. Germline V lookup: CDR1 ENHRY, CDR2 SYGVKD. CDR3 size: 13 residues. The V gene end was trimmed by 6 bases and the J gene end by 6 bases; junction bases not matched to a gene: 3.

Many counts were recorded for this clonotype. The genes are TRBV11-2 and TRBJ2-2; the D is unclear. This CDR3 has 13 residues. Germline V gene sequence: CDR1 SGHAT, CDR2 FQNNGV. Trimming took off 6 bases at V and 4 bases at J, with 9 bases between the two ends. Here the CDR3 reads CASSLWGTGELFF. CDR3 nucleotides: TGTGCCAGCAGTTTATGGGGCACCGGGGAGCTGTTTTTT. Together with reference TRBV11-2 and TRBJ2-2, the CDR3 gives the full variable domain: EAGVAQSPRYKIIEKRQSVAFWCNPISGHATLYWYQQILGQGPKLLIQFQNNGVVDDSQLPKDRFSAERLKGVDSTLKIQPAKLEDSAVYLCASSLWGTGELFFGEGSRLTVL.

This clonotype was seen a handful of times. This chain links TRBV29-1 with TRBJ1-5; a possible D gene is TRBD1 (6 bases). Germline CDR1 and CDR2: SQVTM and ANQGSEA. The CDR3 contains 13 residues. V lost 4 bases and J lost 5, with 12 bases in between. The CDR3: CSVARGEDQPQHF. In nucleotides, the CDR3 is TGCAGCGTTGCCAGGGGAGAGGATCAGCCCCAGCATTTT.

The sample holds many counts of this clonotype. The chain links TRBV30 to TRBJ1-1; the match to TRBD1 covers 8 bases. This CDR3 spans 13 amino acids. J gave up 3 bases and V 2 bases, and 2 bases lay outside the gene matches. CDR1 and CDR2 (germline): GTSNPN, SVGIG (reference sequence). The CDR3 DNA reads TGTGCCTGGAGTACACAGGGGGACACTGAAGCTTTCTTT. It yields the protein CAWSTQGDTEAFF.

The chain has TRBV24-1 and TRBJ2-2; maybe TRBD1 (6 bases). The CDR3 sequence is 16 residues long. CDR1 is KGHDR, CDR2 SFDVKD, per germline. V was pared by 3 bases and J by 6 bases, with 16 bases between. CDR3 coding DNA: TGTGCCACCAGTGATCCCCAGACAGGTTTTCCCGGGGAGCTGTTTTTT. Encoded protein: CATSDPQTGFPGELFF.

The CDR3: CASNWGASPRYTGELFF. CDR3 sequence (DNA): TGTGCCAGCAACTGGGGAGCCTCACCCCGGTACACCGGGGAGCTGTTTTTT. The chain recombines TRBV11-2 with TRBJ2-2; the D gene is possibly TRBD2 (5 bases). This CDR3 spans 17 amino acids. Trimming stripped 7 bases from V and 3 bases from J, with 21 bases between. The germline V gene encodes CDR1 SGHAT and CDR2 FQNNGV.

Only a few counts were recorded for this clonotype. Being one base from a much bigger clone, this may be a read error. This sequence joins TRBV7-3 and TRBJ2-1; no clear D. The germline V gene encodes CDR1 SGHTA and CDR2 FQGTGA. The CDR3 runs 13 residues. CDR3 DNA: TGTGCCAGCAGCCCAGCAGAATACAGTGAGCAGTTCTTC. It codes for CASSPAEYSEQFF. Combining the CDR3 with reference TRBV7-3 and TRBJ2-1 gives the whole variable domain GAGVSQTPSNKVTEKGKYVELRCDPISGHTALYWYRQSLGQGPEFLIYFQGTGAADDSGLPNDRFFAVRPEGSVSTLKIQRTERGDSAVYLCASSPAEYSEQFFGPGTRLTVL.

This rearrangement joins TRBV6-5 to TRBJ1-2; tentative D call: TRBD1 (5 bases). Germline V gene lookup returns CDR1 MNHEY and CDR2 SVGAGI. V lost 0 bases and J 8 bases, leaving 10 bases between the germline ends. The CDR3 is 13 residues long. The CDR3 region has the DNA TGTGCCAGCAGTTACTCAGGGGATCGGGGCTACACCTTC. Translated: CASSYSGDRGYTF.

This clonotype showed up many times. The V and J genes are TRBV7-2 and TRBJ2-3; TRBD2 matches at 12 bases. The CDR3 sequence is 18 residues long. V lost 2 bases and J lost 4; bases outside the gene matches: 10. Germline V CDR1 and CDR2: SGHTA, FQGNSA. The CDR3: CASSLTKELAGGSDTQYF. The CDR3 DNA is TGTGCCAGCAGCTTAACCAAAGAACTAGCGGGGGGCTCAGATACGCAGTATTTT.

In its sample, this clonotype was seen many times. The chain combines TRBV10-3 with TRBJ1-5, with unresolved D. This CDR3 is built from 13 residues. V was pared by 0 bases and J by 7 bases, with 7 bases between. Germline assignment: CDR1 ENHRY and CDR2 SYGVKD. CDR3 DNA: TGTGCCATCAGTGAGTCGACGGGGCAGCCCCAGCATTTT. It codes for CAISESTGQPQHF.

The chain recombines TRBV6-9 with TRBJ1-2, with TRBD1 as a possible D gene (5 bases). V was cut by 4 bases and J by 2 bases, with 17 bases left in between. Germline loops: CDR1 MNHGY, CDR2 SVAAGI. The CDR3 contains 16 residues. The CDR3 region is CASSSPLQATNYGYTF. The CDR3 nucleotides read TGTGCCAGCAGTTCGCCCCTACAGGCCACCAACTATGGCTACACCTTC.

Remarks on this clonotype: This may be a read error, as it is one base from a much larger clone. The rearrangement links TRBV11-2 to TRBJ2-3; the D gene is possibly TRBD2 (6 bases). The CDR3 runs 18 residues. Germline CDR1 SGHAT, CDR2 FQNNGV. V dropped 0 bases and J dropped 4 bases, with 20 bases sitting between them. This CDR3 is CASSLEYRLVGGADTQYF. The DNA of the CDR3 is TGTGCCAGCAGCTTAGAGTACCGACTAGTTGGTGGTGCAGATACGCAGTATTTT.